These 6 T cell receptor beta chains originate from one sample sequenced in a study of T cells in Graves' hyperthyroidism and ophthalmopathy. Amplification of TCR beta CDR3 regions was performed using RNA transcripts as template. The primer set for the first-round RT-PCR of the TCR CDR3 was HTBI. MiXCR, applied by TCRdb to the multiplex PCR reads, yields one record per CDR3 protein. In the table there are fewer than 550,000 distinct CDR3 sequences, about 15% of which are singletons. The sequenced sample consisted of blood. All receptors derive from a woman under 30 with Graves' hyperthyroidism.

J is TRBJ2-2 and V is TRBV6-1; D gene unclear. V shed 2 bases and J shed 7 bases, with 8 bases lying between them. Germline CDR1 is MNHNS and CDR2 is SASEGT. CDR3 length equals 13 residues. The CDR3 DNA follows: TGTGCCAGCAGTGAACGTGTTGGCGGGGAGCTGTTTTTT. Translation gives CASSERVGGELFF.

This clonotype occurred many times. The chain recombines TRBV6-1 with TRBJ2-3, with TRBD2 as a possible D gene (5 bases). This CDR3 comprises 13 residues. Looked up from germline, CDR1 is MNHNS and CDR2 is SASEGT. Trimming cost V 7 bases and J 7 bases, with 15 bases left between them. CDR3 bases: TGTGCCAGCACCGAAATGAGGGTTCATACGCAGTATTTT. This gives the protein CASTEMRVHTQYF.

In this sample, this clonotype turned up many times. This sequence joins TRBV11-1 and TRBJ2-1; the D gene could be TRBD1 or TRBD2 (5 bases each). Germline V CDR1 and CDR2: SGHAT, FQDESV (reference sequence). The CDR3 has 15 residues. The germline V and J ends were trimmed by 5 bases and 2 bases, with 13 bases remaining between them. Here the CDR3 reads CASSLRDGTYNEQFF. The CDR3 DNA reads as TGTGCCAGCAGCCTCCGGGACGGCACCTACAATGAGCAGTTCTTC.

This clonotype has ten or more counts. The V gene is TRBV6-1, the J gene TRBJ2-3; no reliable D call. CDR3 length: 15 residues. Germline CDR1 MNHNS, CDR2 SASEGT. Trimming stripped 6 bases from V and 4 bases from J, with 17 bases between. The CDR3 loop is CASRRNPSVPDTQYF. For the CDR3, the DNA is TGTGCCAGCAGGAGGAACCCGTCAGTTCCAGATACGCAGTATTTT.

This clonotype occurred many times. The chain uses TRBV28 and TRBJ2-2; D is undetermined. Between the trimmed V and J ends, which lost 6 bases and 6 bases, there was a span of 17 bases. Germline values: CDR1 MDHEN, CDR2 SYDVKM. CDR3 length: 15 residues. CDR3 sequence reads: CASSSTWVGAGELFF. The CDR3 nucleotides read TGTGCCAGCAGCTCCACTTGGGTGGGTGCCGGGGAGCTGTTTTTT.

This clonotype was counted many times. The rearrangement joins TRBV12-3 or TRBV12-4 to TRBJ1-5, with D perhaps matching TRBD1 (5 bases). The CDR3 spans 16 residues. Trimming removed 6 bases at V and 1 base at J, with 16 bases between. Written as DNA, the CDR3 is TGTGCCAGCAGCCCTTTACTGAGGGGAAGCAATCAGCCCCAGCATTTT. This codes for CASSPLLRGSNQPQHF.